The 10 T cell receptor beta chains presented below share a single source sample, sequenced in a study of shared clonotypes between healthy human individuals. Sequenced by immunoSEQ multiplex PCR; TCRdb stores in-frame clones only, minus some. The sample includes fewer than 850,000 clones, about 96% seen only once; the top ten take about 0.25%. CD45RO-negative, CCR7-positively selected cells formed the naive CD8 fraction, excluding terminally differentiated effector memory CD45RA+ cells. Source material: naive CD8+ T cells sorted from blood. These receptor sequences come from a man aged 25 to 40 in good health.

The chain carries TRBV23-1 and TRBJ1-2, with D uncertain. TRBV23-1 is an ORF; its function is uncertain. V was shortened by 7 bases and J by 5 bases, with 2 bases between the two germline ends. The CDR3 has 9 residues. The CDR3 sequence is CASTYGYTF. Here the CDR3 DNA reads TGCGCCAGCACTTATGGCTACACCTTC.

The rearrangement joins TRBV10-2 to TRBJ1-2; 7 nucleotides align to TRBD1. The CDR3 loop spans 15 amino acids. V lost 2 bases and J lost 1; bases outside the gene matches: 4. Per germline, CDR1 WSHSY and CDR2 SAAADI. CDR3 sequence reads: CASSERGRNNYGYTF. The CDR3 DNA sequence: TGCGCCAGCAGTGAGAGGGGGCGAAATAACTATGGCTACACCTTC.

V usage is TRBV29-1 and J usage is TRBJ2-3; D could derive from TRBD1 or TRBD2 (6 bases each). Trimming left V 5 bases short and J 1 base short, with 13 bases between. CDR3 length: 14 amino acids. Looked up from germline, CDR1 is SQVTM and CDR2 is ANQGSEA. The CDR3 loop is CSVPGAGRTDTQYF. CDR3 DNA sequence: TGCAGCGTTCCGGGGGCGGGGCGCACAGATACGCAGTATTTT.

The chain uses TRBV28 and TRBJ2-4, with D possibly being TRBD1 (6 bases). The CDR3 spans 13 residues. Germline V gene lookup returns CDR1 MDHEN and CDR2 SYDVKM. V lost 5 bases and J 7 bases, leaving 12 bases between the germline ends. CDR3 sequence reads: CASSLTGLNIQYF. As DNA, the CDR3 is TGTGCCAGCAGTCTCACAGGGCTGAACATTCAGTACTTC.

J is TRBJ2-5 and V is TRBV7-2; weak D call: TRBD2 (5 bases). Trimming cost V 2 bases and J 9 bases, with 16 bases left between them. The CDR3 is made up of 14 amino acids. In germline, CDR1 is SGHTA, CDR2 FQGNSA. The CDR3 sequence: CASSLNQPIGAQYF. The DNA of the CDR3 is TGTGCCAGCAGCTTAAACCAGCCAATCGGGGCCCAGTACTTC.

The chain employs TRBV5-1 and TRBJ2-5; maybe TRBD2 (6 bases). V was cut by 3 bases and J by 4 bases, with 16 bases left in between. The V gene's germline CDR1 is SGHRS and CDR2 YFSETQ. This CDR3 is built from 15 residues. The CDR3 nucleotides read TGCGCCAGCAGCTGGGCAGGTTTGCGGGGAGAGACCCAGTACTTC. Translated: CASSWAGLRGETQYF.

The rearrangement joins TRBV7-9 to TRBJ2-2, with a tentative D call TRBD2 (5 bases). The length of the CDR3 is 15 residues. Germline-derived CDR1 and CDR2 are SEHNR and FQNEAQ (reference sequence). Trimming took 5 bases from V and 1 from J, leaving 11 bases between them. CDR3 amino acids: CASSASRENTGELFF. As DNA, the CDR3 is TGTGCCAGCAGCGCATCTCGGGAGAACACCGGGGAGCTGTTTTTT.

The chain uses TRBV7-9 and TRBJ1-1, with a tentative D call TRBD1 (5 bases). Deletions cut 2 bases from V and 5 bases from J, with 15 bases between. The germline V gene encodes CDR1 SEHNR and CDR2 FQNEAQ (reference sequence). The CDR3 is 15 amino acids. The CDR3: CASSLLMGRLTEAFF. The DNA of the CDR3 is TGTGCCAGCAGCTTACTAATGGGACGGTTGACTGAAGCTTTCTTT.

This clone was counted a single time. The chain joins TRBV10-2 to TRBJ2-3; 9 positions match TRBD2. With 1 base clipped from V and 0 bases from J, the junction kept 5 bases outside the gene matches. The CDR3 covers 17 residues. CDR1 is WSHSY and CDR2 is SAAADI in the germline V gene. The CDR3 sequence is CASSEYLTSGSTDTQYF. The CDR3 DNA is TGCGCCAGCAGTGAGTATCTGACTAGCGGTAGCACAGATACGCAGTATTTT.

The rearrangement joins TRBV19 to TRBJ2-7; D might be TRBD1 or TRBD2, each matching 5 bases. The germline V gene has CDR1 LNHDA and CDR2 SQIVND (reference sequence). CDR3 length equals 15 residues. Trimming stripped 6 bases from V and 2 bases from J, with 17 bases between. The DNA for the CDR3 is TGTGCCAGTAGCCAATACCCGGGACCAGCCTACGAGCAGTACTTC. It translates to CASSQYPGPAYEQYF. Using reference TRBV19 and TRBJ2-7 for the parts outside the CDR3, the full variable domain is DGGITQSPKYLFRKEGQNVTLSCEQNLNHDAMYWYRQDPGQGLRLIYYSQIVNDFQKGDIAEGYSVSREKKESFPLTVTSAQKNPTAFYLCASSQYPGPAYEQYFGPGTRLTVT.